A selection of T cell receptor beta chains follows, all from one sample in a study of sequential checkpoint blockade in melanoma. Only in-frame clones appear in the TCRdb table, and some are missing; sequencing was by immunoSEQ multiplex PCR. The top ten clones hold 13% to 15% of a sample with 3,000 to 4,000 clones, approximately 15% of them seen once. This material consisted of tumor tissue (inferred from file names), taken from a patient given nivolumab and ipilimumab in sequence. All receptors come from a human donor with melanoma. Both conserved end residues are part of each CDR3.

v_gene	j_gene	CDR3aa
TRBV29-1	TRBJ1-2	CSVRTDPGGYTF
TRBV5-1	TRBJ1-1	CASSFQALNTEAFF
TRBV19	TRBJ1-1	CASSILTGTGKTEAFF
TRBV14	TRBJ1-1	CASSRELAPTTEAFF
TRBV6-8	TRBJ1-2	CASSYDRSNYGYTF
TRBV21-1	TRBJ1-4	CASSPGQGALINEKLFF
TRBV6-8	TRBJ1-1	CASSDRGVAEAFF
TRBV9	TRBJ2-7	CASSVDDRGIYEQYF
TRBV5-1	TRBJ1-5	CASSRGPGDNQPQHF
TRBV28	TRBJ1-2	CASSSRGGGYTF
TRBV27	TRBJ1-4	CASCRRGPPTNEKLFF
TRBV7-6	TRBJ2-3	CASSLGASTDTQYF
TRBV30	TRBJ2-1	CAWRNLAGGYNEQFF
TRBV12-2	TRBJ1-3	CASRLAYRGGNTIYF
TRBV28	TRBJ1-5	CASSLDRGNQPQHF
TRBV6-8	TRBJ2-1	CASSLRPGGTQGEQFF
TRBV6-8	TRBJ2-7	CASSVVRISYEQYF
TRBV11-3	TRBJ2-2	CASSLVGGSNTGELFF
TRBV25-1	TRBJ2-5	CASSDNRGSETQYF
TRBV9	TRBJ2-3	CASSDGTSGIDTQYF
TRBV28	TRBJ2-7	CASSSDRAEQYF
TRBV30	TRBJ1-5	CAWSTGGNQPQHF
TRBV9	TRBJ2-2	CASSPRGERGTGELFF
TRBV9	TRBJ2-1	CASSVGTSGNNEQFF
TRBV6-8	TRBJ1-1	CASRPNGGAEAFF
TRBV6-8	TRBJ1-2	CASSGQSYGYTF
TRBV11-3	TRBJ1-1	CASSGRDRGHTEAFF
TRBV9	TRBJ2-3	CASSVVMGNTDTQYF
TRBV5-1	TRBJ2-7	CASSLAQDRAEQYF
TRBV19	TRBJ1-5	CASSIGGSNQPQHF
TRBV19	TRBJ2-1	CASSIVAGNRNEQFF
TRBV6-8	TRBJ1-2	CASSFEEYGYTF
TRBV6-8	TRBJ2-3	CASSDSGGAPDTQYF
TRBV6-8	TRBJ1-5	CASSPLGGNQPQHF
TRBV6-8	TRBJ2-7	CAIRTGDWTEQYF
TRBV19	TRBJ1-1	CASSTEGQAEAFF
TRBV11-3	TRBJ2-5	CASSLQGAGETQYF
TRBV30	TRBJ2-1	CAWSVRGNEQFF
TRBV19	TRBJ2-3	CASSSNSRGPLSDTQYF
TRBV6-8	TRBJ2-5	CASSYSLAQETQYF
TRBV6-8	TRBJ2-7	CASSYGIGDEQYF